This TCR beta chain was sequenced in a study of regulatory T cells in long-lasting Graves disease. Time point meaning: persistent/refractory GD, antithyroid drugs over 5 years with positive TRAb. Extracted PBMC RNA gave rise to the TCR library. Study-wide points: Under persistent disease, TRBV28, TRBJ1-2 and TRBJ2-5 were used preferentially. Thyroid tissue went unstudied; only peripheral blood was examined.

On this clonotype itself: As yet, its antigen is unknown.

Arm-PCR of CDR3 regions and iRepertoire HTBI primers were used to build TCR beta libraries. MiXCR was run by TCRdb on the multiplex PCR reads, yielding one entry per CDR3 protein. The table records 650,000 to 700,000 distinct CDR3 sequences, about 30% of them present only once. Per the germline V gene, CDR1 is SGHAT and CDR2 is FQDESV (reference sequence). Trimming removed 1 base from V and 3 bases from J, with 10 bases in between. There are 15 residues in the CDR3. The starting material was peripheral blood mononuclear cells (PBMCs), obtained when the disease was refractory, from a patient treated with antithyroid drugs. The sequence derives from a female donor with Graves disease. The chain has TRBV11-1 and TRBJ1-5; TRBD1 is a possible D gene (6 bases). The CDR3 is CASSLDGTLNQPQHF. The CDR3 coding sequence is TGTGCCAGCAGCTTAGATGGGACACTCAATCAGCCCCAGCATTTT.